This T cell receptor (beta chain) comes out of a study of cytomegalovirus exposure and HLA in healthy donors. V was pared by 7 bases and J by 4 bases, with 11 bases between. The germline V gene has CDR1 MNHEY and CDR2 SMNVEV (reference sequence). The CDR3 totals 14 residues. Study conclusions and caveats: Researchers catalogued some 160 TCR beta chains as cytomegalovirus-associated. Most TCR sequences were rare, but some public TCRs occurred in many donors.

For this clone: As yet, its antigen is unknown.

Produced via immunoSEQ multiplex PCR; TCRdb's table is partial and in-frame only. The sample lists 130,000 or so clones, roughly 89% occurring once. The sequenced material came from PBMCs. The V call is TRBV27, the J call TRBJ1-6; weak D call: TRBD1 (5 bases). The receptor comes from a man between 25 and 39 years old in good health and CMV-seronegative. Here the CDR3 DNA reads TGTGCCAGCAAAATCAGACAGTATAATTCACCCCTCCACTTT. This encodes CASKIRQYNSPLHF.